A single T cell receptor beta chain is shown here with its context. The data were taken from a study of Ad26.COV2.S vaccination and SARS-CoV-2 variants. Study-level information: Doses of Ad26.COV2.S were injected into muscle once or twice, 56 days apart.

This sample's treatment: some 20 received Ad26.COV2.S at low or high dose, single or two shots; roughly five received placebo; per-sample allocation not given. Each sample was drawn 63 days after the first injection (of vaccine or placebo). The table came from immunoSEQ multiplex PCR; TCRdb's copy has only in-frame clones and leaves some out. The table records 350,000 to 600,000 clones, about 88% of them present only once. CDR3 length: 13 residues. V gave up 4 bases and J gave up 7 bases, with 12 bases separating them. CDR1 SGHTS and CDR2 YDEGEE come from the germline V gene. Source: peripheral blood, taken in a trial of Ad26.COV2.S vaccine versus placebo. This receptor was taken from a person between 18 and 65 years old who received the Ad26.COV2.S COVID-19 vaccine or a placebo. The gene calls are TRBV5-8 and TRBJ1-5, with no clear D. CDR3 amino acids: CASSRLEGQPQHF. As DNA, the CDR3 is TGTGCCAGCAGCCGCCTCGAGGGCCAGCCCCAGCATTTT.